A selection of T cell receptor beta chains follows, all from one sample in a study of blood T cell repertoires in COVID-19. Sequencing used immunoSEQ multiplex PCR; TCRdb keeps in-frame clones, though not all of them. Here the sample spans about 240,000 clones, approximately 90% being singletons. The sample taken for sequencing was PBMCs or T cells enriched from blood (not recorded which). The receptors stem from a woman between 25 and 40 years old who had recovered from COVID-19. Each CDR3 is given with its conserved first and last residue. A D gene is named only where the DNA matches it firmly. Not every row has a clone size; where given, it reads once, few, many or a size class.

>TRBV7-9|TRBJ2-1|once|NA
CASSFVGVRSEQFF
TGTGCCAGCAGCTTCGTCGGGGTTCGGAGTGAGCAGTTCTTC
>TRBV6-2/TRBV6-3|TRBJ2-1|NA|NA
CASSRPSVVFFYEQFF
TGTGCCAGCAGCCGCCCCTCGGTAGTTTTTTTCTATGAGCAGTTCTTC
>TRBV7-2|TRBJ2-7|NA|TRBD2
CASSSSGRLGEQYF
TGTGCCAGCAGCTCTAGCGGGAGGTTGGGCGAGCAGTACTTC
>TRBV4-3|TRBJ1-1|NA|TRBD1
CASSLRTGTNTEAFF
TGCGCCAGCAGCCTGAGGACAGGGACGAACACTGAAGCTTTCTTT
>TRBV10-1|TRBJ1-2|NA|NA
CASSQATDPGCNYGYTF
TGCGCCAGCAGTCAGGCAACAGACCCCGGATGTAACTATGGCTACACCTTC
>TRBV28|TRBJ2-1|NA|NA
CASSLNEQFF
TGTGCCAGCAGCCTTAATGAGCAGTTCTTC
>TRBV5-1|TRBJ1-1|NA|TRBD1
CASSSRGLGVNTEAFF
TGCGCCAGCAGCTCCAGGGGGTTAGGGGTAAACACTGAAGCTTTCTTT
>TRBV27|TRBJ1-1|NA|NA
CASSSRDSNTEAFF
TGTGCCAGCAGTTCTCGTGACTCGAACACTGAAGCTTTCTTT
>TRBV19|TRBJ2-2|NA|NA
CASSSLGAPLNTGELFF
TGTGCCAGTAGTAGTCTGGGCGCGCCACTGAACACCGGGGAGCTGTTTTTT
>TRBV9|TRBJ1-1|few|NA
CASSANRGGADTEAFF
TGTGCCAGCAGCGCCAACCGCGGAGGGGCAGACACTGAAGCTTTCTTT
>TRBV28|TRBJ1-3|NA|TRBD1
CASSGIRDRGRLASTSSGNTIYF
TGTGCCAGCAGTGGCATCCGGGACAGGGGGCGATTAGCGTCAACGAGCTCTGGAAACACCATATATTTT
>TRBV30|TRBJ2-5|once|TRBD2
CAWGLAGGALETQYF
TGTGCCTGGGGACTAGCGGGAGGAGCCTTAGAGACCCAGTACTTC
>TRBV5-4|TRBJ2-6|NA|NA
CASSPGSGANVLTF
TGTGCCAGCAGTCCAGGCTCTGGGGCCAACGTCCTGACTTTC
>TRBV28|TRBJ2-3|NA|TRBD2
CASSLSGRARDTQYF
TGTGCCAGCAGTTTAAGCGGGAGAGCTAGGGATACGCAGTATTTT
>TRBV30|TRBJ1-2|NA|TRBD1
CAWSVDRGGGYTF
TGTGCCTGGAGTGTCGACAGGGGAGGGGGCTACACCTTC
>TRBV11-2|TRBJ1-1|NA|NA
CASSPLNTEAFF
TGTGCCAGCAGCCCTTTGAACACTGAAGCTTTCTTT
>TRBV7-8|TRBJ2-2|once|NA
CASTFGREKLTGELFF
TGTGCCAGCACCTTCGGACGGGAGAAATTAACCGGGGAGCTGTTTTTT
>TRBV30|TRBJ2-5|NA|NA
CAWSYGMSGETQYF
TGTGCCTGGAGTTACGGGATGAGTGGGGAGACCCAGTACTTC
>TRBV5-8|TRBJ1-2|NA|NA
CASSKLTSGINYGYTF
TGTGCCAGCAGCAAATTGACGTCCGGGATCAACTATGGCTACACCTTC
>TRBV4-1|TRBJ1-1|NA|TRBD1
CASSLQGVTEAFF
TGCGCCAGCAGCCTGCAGGGGGTCACTGAAGCTTTCTTT
>TRBV3-1/TRBV3-2|TRBJ2-3|NA|NA
CASSQVRSDTQYF
TGTGCCAGCAGCCAAGTTCGTTCGGATACGCAGTATTTT
>TRBV3-1/TRBV3-2|TRBJ1-6|NA|TRBD1
CASSQAMTGSAPLHF
TGTGCCAGCAGCCAAGCCATGACAGGGTCGGCGCCCCTCCACTTT
>TRBV28|TRBJ1-5|NA|NA
CASSEIQSNQPQHF
TGTGCCAGCAGTGAAATACAGAGCAATCAGCCCCAGCATTTT
>TRBV6-1|TRBJ1-2|NA|NA
CASSEREGGYGYTF
TGTGCCAGCAGTGAACGTGAAGGGGGCTATGGCTACACCTTC
>TRBV27|TRBJ2-1|NA|TRBD2
CASSLWAGAFDEQFF
TGTGCCAGCAGTTTATGGGCGGGAGCGTTTGATGAGCAGTTCTTC
>TRBV7-2|TRBJ2-3|NA|NA
CASILGPSGAGDTQYF
NA
>TRBV6-5|TRBJ1-6|NA|NA
CASSSTGLGNSPLHF
TGTGCCAGCAGTTCTACGGGTTTAGGAAATTCACCCCTCCACTTT
>TRBV3-1/TRBV3-2|TRBJ1-4|NA|NA
CASRDSGVSNEKLFF
TGTGCCAGCAGGGACAGTGGGGTATCTAATGAAAAACTGTTTTTT
>TRBV2|TRBJ1-5|NA|NA
CASSGRQSNQPQHF
TGTGCCAGCAGTGGAAGACAGAGCAATCAGCCCCAGCATTTT
>TRBV5-1|TRBJ1-2|NA|TRBD1
CASSLAEGANYGYTF
TGCGCCAGCAGCTTGGCCGAGGGGGCGAACTATGGCTACACCTTC
>TRBV25-1|TRBJ1-6|NA|TRBD1
CASSERTGGNSPLHF
TGTGCCAGCAGTGAGAGGACAGGGGGAAATTCACCCCTCCACTTT
>TRBV19|TRBJ1-6|once|NA
CASSQGNSHLNSPLHF
TGTGCCAGTAGTCAGGGGAACAGCCACCTAAATTCACCCCTCCACTTT
>TRBV9|TRBJ2-7|NA|NA
CASSVQGSDEQYF
TGTGCCAGCAGCGTACAAGGTAGCGACGAGCAGTACTTC
>TRBV6-1|TRBJ1-3|NA|NA
CASSEAIFSGNTIYF
TGTGCCAGCAGTGAAGCCATTTTTTCTGGAAACACCATATATTTT
>TRBV7-2|TRBJ1-2|many|NA
CASSPLEGNYGYTF
TGTGCCAGCAGCCCCCTTGAGGGAAACTATGGCTACACCTTC
>TRBV7-2|TRBJ2-7|NA|TRBD2
CASSLSSSPLAVSSYEQYF
TGTGCCAGCAGCTTAAGCTCCTCACCCCTAGCGGTAAGCTCCTACGAGCAGTACTTC
>TRBV2|TRBJ2-7|NA|NA
CASSEGMGPSYEQYF
TGTGCCAGCAGTGAGGGAATGGGGCCCTCCTACGAGCAGTACTTC
>TRBV3-1/TRBV3-2|TRBJ2-1|NA|TRBD2
CASSHSGRAARGEQFF
TGTGCCAGCAGTCATAGCGGGAGGGCGGCTCGGGGTGAGCAGTTCTTC
>TRBV5-4|TRBJ2-7|NA|TRBD2
CAWASGTYEQYF
TGTGCCTGGGCTAGCGGTACCTACGAGCAGTACTTC
>TRBV30|TRBJ1-1|once|NA
CAWSVQGVWTEAFF
TGTGCCTGGAGTGTACAGGGTGTATGGACTGAAGCTTTCTTT
>TRBV5-1|TRBJ1-4|NA|NA
CASSLQATNEKLFF
TGCGCCAGCAGCTTGCAGGCAACTAATGAAAAACTGTTTTTT
>TRBV19|TRBJ1-6|once|TRBD1
CASTLGGSPLHF
TGTGCCAGTACCTTAGGGGGCTCACCCCTCCACTTT
>TRBV9|TRBJ2-1|NA|TRBD2
CASSVGASGRVDEQFF
TGTGCCAGCAGCGTAGGGGCCAGCGGGAGGGTAGATGAGCAGTTCTTC
>TRBV20-1|TRBJ2-1|NA|TRBD1
CSASPHGGQVYNEQFF
TGCAGTGCTAGTCCCCATGGGGGACAGGTTTACAATGAGCAGTTCTTC
>TRBV7-8|TRBJ1-5|NA|TRBD1
CASSRDSGQPQHF
TGTGCCAGCAGCCGGGACAGCGGTCAGCCCCAGCATTTT
>TRBV20-1|TRBJ1-2|NA|NA
CSASRGGYSYGYTF
TGCAGTGCTAGTCGAGGGGGTTACAGCTATGGCTACACCTTC
>TRBV6-9|TRBJ2-1|NA|NA
CASSCPSPGLNYNEQFF
TGTGCCAGCAGTTGCCCATCACCCGGACTGAACTACAATGAGCAGTTCTTC
>TRBV2|TRBJ2-1|NA|NA
CATNGGYHNEQFF
TGTGCCACCAACGGGGGATACCACAATGAGCAGTTCTTC
>TRBV4-2|TRBJ1-1|NA|TRBD1
CASSQGTGLRTEAFF
TGTGCCAGCAGCCAAGGGACAGGTTTGAGAACTGAAGCTTTCTTT
>TRBV15|TRBJ1-1|NA|NA
CATSRDGYRTGRAFF
TGTGCCACCAGCAGAGATGGATACCGGACGGGGAGAGCTTTCTTT
>TRBV7-2|TRBJ1-6|NA|TRBD1
CASSLRTGNSPLHF
TGTGCCAGCAGCTTAAGGACAGGGAATTCACCCCTCCACTTT
>TRBV6-2/TRBV6-3|TRBJ2-6|NA|TRBD2
CASSYLPGRSGANVLTF
TGTGCCAGCAGTTATCTCCCCGGGAGGTCTGGGGCCAACGTCCTGACTTTC
>TRBV11-1|TRBJ2-2|NA|TRBD2
CASSLVTSGVTGELFF
TGTGCCAGCAGCTTAGTGACTAGCGGGGTTACCGGGGAGCTGTTTTTT
>TRBV25-1|TRBJ1-1|NA|TRBD1
CASSDLTGRGLYTEAFF
TGTGCCAGCAGTGACTTGACAGGGCGAGGCTTATACACTGAAGCTTTCTTT
>TRBV7-3|TRBJ1-1|NA|NA
CASSLYLDTEAFF
TGTGCCAGCAGCTTATATCTAGACACTGAAGCTTTCTTT